These T cell receptor beta chains were read from a single sample in a study of neurological immune-mediated disorders. TCRdb re-analysed the 5' RACE reads in MiXCR, keeping a single row per CDR3 protein. The table lists tens of thousands of distinct CDR3 sequences, roughly 13% of them singletons. The sample consisted of PBMCs. Receptor source: a female donor in good health. CDR3s include the opening cysteine and the closing phenylalanine or tryptophan. Expanded clones get a size class; other rows say once, few or many, or leave the size out.

clone size,J gene,V gene,CDR3 protein
many,TRBJ1-5,TRBV20-1,CSARVRVSGQPQHF
many,TRBJ2-3,TRBV29-1,CSVMTGTDTQYF
NA,TRBJ2-3,TRBV9,CASSPPTSGSGGTDTQYF
many,TRBJ2-3,TRBV18,CASSPQGGETDTQYF
many,TRBJ2-2,TRBV12-3/TRBV12-4,CASSGPGPLDTGELFF
many,TRBJ2-1,TRBV5-1,CASSSEGHSSYNEQFF
many,TRBJ2-7,TRBV7-9,CASSLALWGGEQYF
many,TRBJ2-2,TRBV12-3/TRBV12-4,CASILSQGRANTGELFF
many,TRBJ2-1,TRBV2,CASTSRGSYNEQFF
many,TRBJ2-2,TRBV12-3/TRBV12-4,CASSWGGTGELFF
NA,TRBJ2-3,TRBV28,CASRLTSGGTDTQYF
many,TRBJ2-1,TRBV7-9,CASSLDGPQYNEQFF
many,TRBJ1-2,TRBV20-1,CSASRDGANYGYTF
many,TRBJ2-3,TRBV29-1,CSVAGLLRTDTQYF
NA,TRBJ1-6,TRBV3-1,CASSLQVALDSPLHF
many,TRBJ2-7,TRBV6-1,CASSDRGAYEQYF
many,TRBJ2-3,TRBV12-5,CASGASGGDTQYF
many,TRBJ1-1,TRBV6-5,CASSSSSRGGTEAFF
many,TRBJ2-1,TRBV5-1,CASSRSGGSYNEQFF
many,TRBJ2-1,TRBV5-1,CASSLVADNEQFF
many,TRBJ2-3,TRBV2,CASSLDRSSTDTQYF
many,TRBJ2-1,TRBV15,CATSTSVLAGVGNEQFF
many,TRBJ2-7,TRBV18,CASSRRTGEGEQYF
NA,TRBJ2-3,TRBV20-1,CSARDPRRGKDTQYF
many,TRBJ2-2,TRBV30,CAWSVTRAGTGELFF
many,TRBJ2-1,TRBV2,CASSGLTGGSDEQFF
many,TRBJ2-7,TRBV5-1,CASSPGGTARTTKEQYF
many,TRBJ1-1,TRBV20-1,CSARPNTEAFF
many,TRBJ2-7,TRBV6-6,CASSWTSGTSYEQYF
many,TRBJ1-2,TRBV6-1,CASSEAGGIHYGYTF
many,TRBJ1-5,TRBV19,CASTHRGDQPQHF
NA,TRBJ2-7,TRBV5-1,CASSLRQNCEQYF
many,TRBJ1-1,TRBV12-3/TRBV12-4,CASSSTGTQNTEAFF
many,TRBJ2-1,TRBV20-1,CSARLAGGQSYNEQFF
many,TRBJ2-2,TRBV7-2,CASSPRGGQGTGELFF
many,TRBJ2-3,TRBV13,CASSSLVGGTDTQYF
many,TRBJ2-7,TRBV5-1,CASTPGLEGLEQYF
many,TRBJ1-4,TRBV5-1,CASSASGRADEKLFF
many,TRBJ2-4,TRBV10-3,CAISESIPGSKYF
many,TRBJ2-1,TRBV5-1,CASSQRLAGEINEQFF
many,TRBJ1-1,TRBV29-1,CSVEGHLTEAFF
many,TRBJ2-1,TRBV6-1,CASSSTGLGEQFF
many,TRBJ1-4,TRBV11-2,CASSLFTGGREKLFF
few,TRBJ1-4,TRBV5-1,CASSLGVAGTGDRRGEKLFF
many,TRBJ1-1,TRBV20-1,CSAQREFEAFF
many,TRBJ2-7,TRBV5-1,CASSLEGRGHEQYF
many,TRBJ2-5,TRBV10-3,CATEAAGGKSGETQYF
NA,TRBJ2-7,TRBV5-1,CASSRSEGPYEQYF
few,TRBJ1-5,TRBV18,CASSQAGGNQPQHF
NA,TRBJ2-7,TRBV11-1,CASTQAGTGYEQYF
many,TRBJ2-5,TRBV3-1,CASSLNPGHLQETQYF
many,TRBJ1-1,TRBV4-2,CASSQVRGDTEAFF
many,TRBJ1-4,TRBV4-2,CASSPLVSGSNEKLFF
many,TRBJ1-4,TRBV30,CAWGRKGATNEKLFF
many,TRBJ2-7,TRBV20-1,CGRQAGSYEQYF
many,TRBJ1-1,TRBV29-1,CSVEGDIDGTEAFF
many,TRBJ1-5,TRBV3-1,CASSQSPTPNLNQPQHF
many,TRBJ2-7,TRBV25-1,CASSNSRFEQYF
many,TRBJ1-1,TRBV5-1,CASSYGTGNTEAFF